The following is a T cell receptor (beta chain) sequence with its context. The antigen this receptor binds is unknown. Within one base of it there is no much larger clone, and no base qualities were kept. The immunoSEQ Assay, a bias-controlled multiplex PCR, was used to amplify TCRbeta CDR3 regions from genomic DNA. The study's processing was this. The number of nucleated cells in each sample was estimated from the amplification of reference gene primers within the assay. Sequence reads were collapsed and filtered to measure the absolute abundance of every unique TCRbeta CDR3 rearrangement. Productive Simpson clonality was computed per sample as the square root of Simpson's diversity index over productive rearrangements. The source is immuneACCESS, and TCRdb retained only in-frame sequences with V and J called. Part of the clones is not carried over; for the studies checked, unresolved V genes explain less than half of this, and the remainder is unexplained. V and J calls and clone size are copied from that table; D and trimming were computed from the DNA. This sample comprises around 140,000 clones, around 88% of them detected only once. More than 1.5% of the sample lies in the top ten.

Each collaborating institution followed its own protocols to collect whole blood in K2EDTA tubes. For TCRbeta analysis, collaborators shipped samples as frozen whole blood, isolated PBMCs, or DNA extracted from either of those sample types. This entry belongs to a study of blood T cell repertoires in COVID-19 (TCRdb year 2020). Notes on the research overall: Collaborator samples came from the United States, Italy and Spain and covered acute and convalescent phases of COVID-19. The dataset comprised deeply sampled blood TCRbeta repertoires from subjects exposed to, actively infected with, or recovered from COVID-19. The repertoires were released in a freely available public database meant as a resource for research on the immune response to SARS-CoV-2. Where available, HLA class I and class II types were obtained from metadata supplied by the sample provider rather than from assay-based typing. The samples were drawn from the first 160 participants of the ongoing ImmuneRACE study and from some 1,300 subjects provided by 6 global collaborators. The material from the prospective study consisted of cDNA or gDNA derived from T cells, B-cell-depleted T cells, or PBMCs. Sample metadata almost always included a de-identified subject ID, COVID-19 status, age in years and sex. Findings and caveats that apply to the study as a whole: Clinical and demographic metadata were provided uncurated, with the amount varying by source and participant.

Counted from cysteine to phenylalanine, this CDR3 has 17 amino acids. Solely the CDR3 DNA is kept, with 51 bases framed from the first base. Sequences MGHDK (CDR1) and SYGVNS (CDR2) are obtained from the germline V gene. V gives up 3 bases and J gives up 4 bases, and the segment between their germline ends measures 18 bases. The chain couples TRBV25-1 to TRBJ2-2, with a tentative D gene TRBD2 over 6 matching bases. The sample taken for sequencing was peripheral blood. The sequence came from a woman between 55 and 75 years old with acute or convalescent COVID-19. CDR3 reads: CASSDPLRVGGTGELFF. At the DNA level, the sequence is TGTGCCAGCAGTGACCCTTTAAGGGTCGGGGGCACCGGGGAGCTGTTTTTT.